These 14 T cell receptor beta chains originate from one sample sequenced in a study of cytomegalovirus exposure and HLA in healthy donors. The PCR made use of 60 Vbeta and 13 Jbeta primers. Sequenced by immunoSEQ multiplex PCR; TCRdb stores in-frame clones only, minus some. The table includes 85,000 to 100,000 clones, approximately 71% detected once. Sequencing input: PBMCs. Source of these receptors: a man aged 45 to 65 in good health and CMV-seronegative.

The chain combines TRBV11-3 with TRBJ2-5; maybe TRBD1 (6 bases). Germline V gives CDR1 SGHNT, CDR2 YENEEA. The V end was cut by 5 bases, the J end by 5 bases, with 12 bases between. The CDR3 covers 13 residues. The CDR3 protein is CASSKTQGETQYF. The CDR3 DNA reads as TGTGCCAGCAGCAAGACTCAGGGGGAGACCCAGTACTTC.

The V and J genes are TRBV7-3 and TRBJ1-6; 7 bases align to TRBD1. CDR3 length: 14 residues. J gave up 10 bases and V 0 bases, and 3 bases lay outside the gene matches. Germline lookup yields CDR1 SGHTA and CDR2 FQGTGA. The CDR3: CASSLTGGASPLHF. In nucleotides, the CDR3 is TGTGCCAGCAGCTTAACAGGGGGCGCATCACCCCTCCACTTT.

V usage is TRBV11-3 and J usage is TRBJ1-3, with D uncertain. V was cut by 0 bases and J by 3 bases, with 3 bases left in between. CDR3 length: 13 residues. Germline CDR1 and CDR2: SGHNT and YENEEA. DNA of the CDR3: TGTGCCAGCAGCTTAGAGAGTGGAAACACCATATATTTT. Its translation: CASSLESGNTIYF.

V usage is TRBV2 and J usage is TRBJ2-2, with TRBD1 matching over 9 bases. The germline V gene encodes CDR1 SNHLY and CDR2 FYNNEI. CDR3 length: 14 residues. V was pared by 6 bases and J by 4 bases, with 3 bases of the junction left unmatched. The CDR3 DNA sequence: TGTGCCAGCAGCGGACAGGGGATCACCGGGGAGCTGTTTTTT. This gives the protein CASSGQGITGELFF.

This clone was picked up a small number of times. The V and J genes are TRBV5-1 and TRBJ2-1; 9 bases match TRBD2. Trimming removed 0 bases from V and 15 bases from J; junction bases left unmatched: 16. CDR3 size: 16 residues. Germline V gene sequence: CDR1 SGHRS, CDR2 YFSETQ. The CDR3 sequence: CASSLVIAGASRQLFF. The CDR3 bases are TGCGCCAGCAGCTTGGTAATAGCGGGAGCCTCACGGCAATTGTTCTTC.

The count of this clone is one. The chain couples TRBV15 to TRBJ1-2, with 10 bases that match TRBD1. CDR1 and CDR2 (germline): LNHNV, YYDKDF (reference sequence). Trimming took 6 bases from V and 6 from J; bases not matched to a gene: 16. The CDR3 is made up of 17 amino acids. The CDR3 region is CATSRSGQGRSRDGYTF. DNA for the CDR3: TGTGCCACCAGTAGATCGGGACAGGGGAGATCTCGGGATGGCTACACCTTC.

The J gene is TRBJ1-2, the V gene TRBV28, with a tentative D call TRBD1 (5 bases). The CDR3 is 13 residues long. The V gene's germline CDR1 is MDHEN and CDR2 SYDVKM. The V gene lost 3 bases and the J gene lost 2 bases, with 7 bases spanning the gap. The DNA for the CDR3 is TGTGCCAGCAGTTTTTGGGGCAACTATGGCTACACCTTC. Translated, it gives CASSFWGNYGYTF.

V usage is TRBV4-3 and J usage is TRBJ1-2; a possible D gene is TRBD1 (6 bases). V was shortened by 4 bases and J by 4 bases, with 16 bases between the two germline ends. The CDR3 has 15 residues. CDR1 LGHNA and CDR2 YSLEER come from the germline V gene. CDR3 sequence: CASSPGGGGRYGYTF. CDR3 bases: TGCGCCAGCAGCCCAGGAGGGGGGGGCCGCTATGGCTACACCTTC.

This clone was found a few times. The CDR3 loop reads CASSPSATNEKLFF. DNA for the CDR3: TGTGCCAGCAGCCCGAGCGCCACTAATGAAAAACTGTTTTTT. The chain uses TRBV7-2 and TRBJ1-4; D is uncertain. The CDR3 is 14 residues long. With 5 bases removed from V and 2 bases from J, the gap between germline ends came to 9 bases. CDR1 and CDR2 (germline): SGHTA, FQGNSA.

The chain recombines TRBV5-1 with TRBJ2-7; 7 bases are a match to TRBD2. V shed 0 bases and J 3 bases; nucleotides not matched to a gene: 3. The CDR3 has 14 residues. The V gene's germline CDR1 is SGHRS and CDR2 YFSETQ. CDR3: CASSLDGGDYEQYV. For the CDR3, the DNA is TGCGCCAGCAGCTTGGATGGGGGGGACTACGAGCAGTACGTC.

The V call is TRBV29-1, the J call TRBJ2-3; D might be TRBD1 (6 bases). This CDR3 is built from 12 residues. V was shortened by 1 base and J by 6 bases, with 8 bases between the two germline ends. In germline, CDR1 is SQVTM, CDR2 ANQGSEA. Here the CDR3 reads CSVEGQGDTQYF. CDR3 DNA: TGCAGCGTTGAAGGCCAGGGGGATACGCAGTATTTT.

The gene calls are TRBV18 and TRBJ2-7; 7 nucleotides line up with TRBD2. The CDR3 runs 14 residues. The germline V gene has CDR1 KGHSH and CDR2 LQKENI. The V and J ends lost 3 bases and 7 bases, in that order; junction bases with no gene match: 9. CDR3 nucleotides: TGTGCCAGCTCACCCATTGGGAGGGATGGGGAGCAGTACGTC. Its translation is CASSPIGRDGEQYV.

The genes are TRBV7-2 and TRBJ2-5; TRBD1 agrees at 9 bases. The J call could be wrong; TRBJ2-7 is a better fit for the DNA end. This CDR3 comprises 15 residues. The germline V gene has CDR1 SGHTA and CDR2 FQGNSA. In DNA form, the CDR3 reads TGTGCCAGCAGCTTAGCAGGGGACAGGGTGTACGAGCAGTACTTC. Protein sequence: CASSLAGDRVYEQYF.

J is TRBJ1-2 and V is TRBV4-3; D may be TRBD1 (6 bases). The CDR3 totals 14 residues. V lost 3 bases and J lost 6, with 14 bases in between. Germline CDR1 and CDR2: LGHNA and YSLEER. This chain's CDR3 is CASSQLGTFHGYTF. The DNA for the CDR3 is TGCGCCAGCAGCCAGCTCGGGACATTTCATGGCTACACCTTC.